This passage covers 27 T cell receptor beta chains from one sample sequenced in a study of graft-versus-host responses after intestinal transplantation. Tissue processing of the graft released intraepithelial and lamina propria lymphocytes from it. The repertoire was sequenced with immunoSEQ multiplex PCR; TCRdb's copy has only in-frame clones and lacks some. The sample gives some 15,000 clones, approximately 80% of which show up once; about 4% is in the top ten. This specimen was ileum tissue, taken approximately 83 weeks after intestinal transplantation. The origin of the receptors is a human patient who received an intestinal transplant, so some T cells may come from the graft donor.

J is TRBJ2-7 and V is TRBV5-1; the D is unclear. Germline CDR1 reads SGHRS; CDR2 reads YFSETQ. The germline V and J ends were trimmed by 4 bases and 0 bases, with 11 bases remaining between them. The CDR3 runs to 14 residues. CDR3 residues: CASSVYMGSYEQYF. The CDR3 coding sequence is TGCGCCAGCAGCGTCTACATGGGCTCCTACGAGCAGTACTTC.

The genes are TRBV19 and TRBJ2-7; TRBD2 matches 9 bases. CDR1 and CDR2 from the germline V gene are LNHDA and SQIVND (reference sequence). V dropped 6 bases and J dropped 5; count of bases not matched to a gene: 8. The CDR3 has 14 residues. The CDR3 nucleotides read TGTGCCAGTAGCATCCAGCGGGGGGAGAACGAGCAGTACTTC. This translates into CASSIQRGENEQYF. Based on the CDR3 plus reference TRBV19 and TRBJ2-7, the full variable domain is DGGITQSPKYLFRKEGQNVTLSCEQNLNHDAMYWYRQDPGQGLRLIYYSQIVNDFQKGDIAEGYSVSREKKESFPLTVTSAQKNPTAFYLCASSIQRGENEQYFGPGTRLTVT.

The chain joins TRBV9 to TRBJ2-7, with a tentative D call TRBD1 (5 bases). V gave up 1 base and J gave up 4 bases, with 15 bases separating them. Germline lookup yields CDR1 SGDLS and CDR2 YYNGEE. This CDR3 has 15 residues. The CDR3 loop is CASSVTDISIYEQYF. The CDR3 DNA reads as TGTGCCAGCAGCGTAACGGACATATCGATTTACGAGCAGTACTTC.

This clone occurred once. The rearrangement uses TRBV9 and TRBJ2-1; the match to TRBD1 covers 9 bases. Germline-derived CDR1 and CDR2 are SGDLS and YYNGEE. Trimming cost V 4 bases and J 6 bases; bases outside gene matches: 11. The CDR3 contains 16 residues. CDR3 coding DNA: TGTGCCAGCAGCCCGGGAACAGGGGGCTTCGCCAATGAGCAGTTCTTC. Protein: CASSPGTGGFANEQFF.

V gene TRBV7-2 combines with J gene TRBJ2-6; D unclear. The V end was cut by 8 bases, the J end by 1 base, with 12 bases between. Looked up from germline, CDR1 is SGHTA and CDR2 is FQGNSA. This CDR3 contains 15 residues. This CDR3 is CASEKLRSGANVLTF. The CDR3 coding sequence is TGTGCCAGCGAAAAGCTCAGGTCTGGGGCCAACGTCCTGACTTTC.

The rearrangement links TRBV13 to TRBJ2-3, with D possibly TRBD2 on 5 matching bases. CDR1 is PRHDT, CDR2 FYEKMQ, per germline (reference sequence). This CDR3 spans 13 amino acids. V lost 1 base to trimming and J lost 3 bases, with 5 bases between them. The CDR3: CASSLAGTDTQYF. The CDR3 DNA reads as TGTGCCAGCAGCTTAGCGGGGACAGATACGCAGTATTTT.

The gene calls are TRBV7-2 and TRBJ2-3; perhaps TRBD2 as D (6 bases). With 1 base removed from V and 4 bases from J, the gap between germline ends came to 12 bases. The CDR3 loop spans 15 amino acids. In germline, CDR1 is SGHTA, CDR2 FQGNSA. CDR3 in amino acids: CASSLDFGGADTQYF. CDR3 in DNA: TGTGCCAGCAGCTTAGATTTCGGGGGAGCAGATACGCAGTATTTT.

This sequence joins TRBV27 and TRBJ2-7; 9 bases map to TRBD1. The junction had 13 bases not matched to a gene; V was cut back by 7 bases and J by 3 bases. This CDR3 is 16 amino acids long. CDR1 and CDR2 from the germline V gene are MNHEY and SMNVEV (reference sequence). CDR3 sequence reads: CASIGDTGTGIYEQYF. CDR3 sequence (DNA): TGTGCCAGCATTGGTGATACCGGGACAGGGATCTACGAGCAGTACTTC.

The chain employs TRBV2 and TRBJ1-1; D gene unclear. Germline V gene data show CDR1 as SNHLY and CDR2 as FYNNEI. This CDR3 is 13 amino acids long. V was cut by 5 bases and J by 0 bases, with 7 bases left in between. CDR3 sequence reads: CASSLALNTEAFF. CDR3 nucleotides: TGTGCCAGCAGTCTCGCCTTGAACACTGAAGCTTTCTTT. Full variable domain (rest looked up from reference TRBV2 and TRBJ1-1): EPEVTQTPSHQVTQMGQEVILRCVPISNHLYFYWYRQILGQKVEFLVSFYNNEISEKSEIFDDQFSVERPDGSNFTLKIRSTKLEDSAMYFCASSLALNTEAFFGQGTRLTVV.

The gene calls are TRBV6-1 and TRBJ1-1; TRBD1 is a possible D gene (6 bases). The CDR3 covers 13 residues. Per the germline V gene, CDR1 is MNHNS and CDR2 is SASEGT. Trimming cost V 5 bases and J 1 base, with 8 bases left between them. The CDR3 spells CASSLDRNTEAFF. The CDR3 DNA reads as TGTGCCAGCAGTCTGGACAGGAACACTGAAGCTTTCTTT.

The gene calls are TRBV4-1 and TRBJ1-3; tentatively, D is TRBD1 (5 bases). The CDR3 sequence is 15 residues long. V was pared by 4 bases and J by 0 bases, with 10 bases between. Germline CDR1 and CDR2: MGHRA and YSYEKL. CDR3 nucleotides: TGCGCCAGCAGCCCCGACAGAAGCTCTGGAAACACCATATATTTT. Its protein product is CASSPDRSSGNTIYF.

The J gene is TRBJ2-5, the V gene TRBV30; D not certain. CDR1 GTSNPN and CDR2 SVGIG come from the germline V gene (reference sequence). This CDR3 comprises 11 residues. Trimming took off 7 bases at V and 5 bases at J, with 11 bases between the two ends. In DNA, the CDR3 is TGTGCCTACCTCACCGGGGAGACCCAGTACTTC. As protein: CAYLTGETQYF.

The chain combines TRBV7-6 with TRBJ2-5; 7 positions agree with TRBD1. The germline CDR1 and CDR2 sequences are SGHVS and FNYEAQ. V gave up 1 base and J gave up 2 bases; unmatched junction bases: 7. This CDR3 has 16 amino acids. The CDR3 DNA is TGTGCCAGCAGCTTAGTAGGGACAGAATTTCAAGAGACCCAGTACTTC. Translation gives CASSLVGTEFQETQYF.

The rearrangement uses TRBV7-9 and TRBJ2-7; 9 bases are shared with TRBD2. J was trimmed by 3 bases and V by 2 bases; bases with no gene match: 8. CDR1 and CDR2 (germline): SEHNR, FQNEAQ (reference sequence). The CDR3 totals 16 residues. CDR3: CASSLRSGGGYYEQYF. CDR3 DNA sequence: TGTGCCAGCAGCTTACGTAGCGGGGGAGGGTACTACGAGCAGTACTTC.

The chain joins TRBV7-2 to TRBJ1-4; no definite D call. Trimming took off 2 bases at V and 4 bases at J, with 17 bases between the two ends. The CDR3 contains 17 residues. CDR1 and CDR2 from the germline V gene are SGHTA and FQGNSA. The CDR3 loop is CASSLFPEAGGNEKLFF. In DNA, the CDR3 is TGTGCCAGCAGCTTATTCCCAGAGGCAGGAGGTAATGAAAAACTGTTTTTT. Complete variable domain (other parts from reference TRBV7-2 and TRBJ1-4): GAGVSQSPSNKVTEKGKDVELRCDPISGHTALYWYRQSLGQGLEFLIYFQGNSAPDKSGLPSDRFSAERTGGSVSTLTIQRTQQEDSAVYLCASSLFPEAGGNEKLFFGSGTQLSVL.

This chain joins TRBV5-4 and TRBJ1-4; 10 bases align to TRBD1. V was pared by 0 bases and J by 7 bases, with 6 bases of the junction left unmatched. This CDR3 contains 16 residues. In germline, CDR1 is SGHNT, CDR2 YYREEE (reference sequence). CDR3 nucleotides: TGTGCCAGCAGCTTGGCCGTGACAGGGGGCGGTGAAAAACTGTTTTTT. The encoded protein is CASSLAVTGGGEKLFF.

The gene calls are TRBV6-1 and TRBJ2-1; no firm D call. Trimming shortened V by 2 bases and J by 6 bases, and 11 bases separated the two germline ends. This CDR3 spans 14 amino acids. CDR1 and CDR2 (germline): MNHNS, SASEGT. The CDR3 coding sequence is TGTGCCAGCAGTGAACCACGGCCCGGCAATGAGCAGTTCTTC. Translating it yields CASSEPRPGNEQFF.

The V gene is TRBV30, the J gene TRBJ2-1; D possibly matches TRBD1 or TRBD2 (6 bases each). Germline CDR1 GTSNPN, CDR2 SVGIG (reference sequence). The CDR3 extends over 15 amino acids. V lost 3 bases to trimming and J lost 5 bases, with 17 bases between them. DNA of the CDR3: TGTGCCTGGAGAGGGATGGGGGGCCGGGACAATGAGCAGTTCTTC. It translates to CAWRGMGGRDNEQFF.

The chain links TRBV9 to TRBJ2-3, with 10 bases that match TRBD2. With V trimmed by 6 bases and J by 5 bases, 9 bases remained unmatched. CDR1 and CDR2 from the germline V gene are SGDLS and YYNGEE. The CDR3 length is 15 residues. CDR3 sequence (DNA): TGTGCCAGCACCCGAGGGACTAGCGAGGGAGATACGCAGTATTTT. Amino acids: CASTRGTSEGDTQYF.

V usage is TRBV10-3 and J usage is TRBJ2-2; D uncertain. Germline V lookup: CDR1 ENHRY, CDR2 SYGVKD. CDR3 size: 14 residues. The V end was cut by 4 bases, the J end by 5 bases, with 11 bases between. CDR3 region: CAISGLGPTGELFF. The DNA of the CDR3 is TGTGCCATCAGTGGACTGGGTCCTACCGGGGAGCTGTTTTTT.

The chain uses TRBV5-1 and TRBJ1-3, with D unclear. This CDR3 comprises 14 residues. CDR1 is SGHRS, CDR2 YFSETQ, per germline. Trimming removed 2 bases at V and 0 bases at J, with 6 bases between. The CDR3 sequence: CASSFSGSGNTIYF. Here the CDR3 DNA reads TGCGCCAGCAGCTTCAGTGGCTCTGGAAACACCATATATTTT.

This chain connects TRBV2 to TRBJ1-1; a weak D match, TRBD1 (6 bases). Germline values: CDR1 SNHLY, CDR2 FYNNEI. The CDR3 runs 13 residues. V dropped 5 bases and J dropped 1 base, with 8 bases sitting between them. Here the CDR3 DNA reads TGTGCCAGCAGTACAGGGCAGAACACTGAAGCTTTCTTT. This codes for CASSTGQNTEAFF.

This chain uses TRBV11-2 with TRBJ2-5; TRBD1 agrees at 8 bases. Germline CDR1 reads SGHAT; CDR2 reads FQNNGV. V shed 7 bases, J shed 6 bases, and the junction held 13 bases outside the gene matches. This CDR3 region has 15 residues. The CDR3 DNA reads TGTGCCAGCAACCCCGGGACAGGAGACTTCCAGACCCAGTACTTC. This codes for CASNPGTGDFQTQYF.

J is TRBJ2-7 and V is TRBV18, with TRBD1 matching 10 bases. The CDR3 length is 17 residues. J lost 2 bases, V lost 5 bases, and 12 bases had no gene match. Germline V gives CDR1 KGHSH, CDR2 LQKENI. The CDR3 DNA is TGTGCCAGCTCAAAGCAATCCGGGACAGGGGCGGCCTACGAGCAGTACTTC. Protein: CASSKQSGTGAAYEQYF.

V usage is TRBV29-1 and J usage is TRBJ2-1; 8 bases agree with TRBD2. V lost 4 bases to trimming and J lost 15 bases; unmatched junction nucleotides: 14. The CDR3 runs 13 residues. In germline, CDR1 is SQVTM, CDR2 ANQGSEA. CDR3 sequence: CSVGGTSGRTPFF. CDR3 coding DNA: TGCAGCGTTGGAGGGACTAGTGGCCGAACACCGTTCTTC.

The sample holds one count of this clone. The genes are TRBV19 and TRBJ2-4, with 8 positions matching TRBD1. The CDR3 has 15 amino acids. J was trimmed by 7 bases and V by 5 bases; bases with no gene match: 10. Looked up from germline, CDR1 is LNHDA and CDR2 is SQIVND (reference sequence). Written as DNA, the CDR3 is TGTGCCAGTAGTCCCGAGGACAGGGTGTGGAACATTCAGTACTTC. This gives the protein CASSPEDRVWNIQYF. The full variable domain, rest sourced from reference TRBV19 and TRBJ2-4, is DGGITQSPKYLFRKEGQNVTLSCEQNLNHDAMYWYRQDPGQGLRLIYYSQIVNDFQKGDIAEGYSVSREKKESFPLTVTSAQKNPTAFYLCASSPEDRVWNIQYFGAGTRLSVL.

In its sample, this clone was seen once. The chain recombines TRBV6-1 with TRBJ2-5, with 9 bases matching TRBD2. The germline gives CDR1 MNHNS, CDR2 SASEGT. CDR3 length equals 17 residues. The junction had 14 bases not matched to a gene; V was cut back by 3 bases and J by 6 bases. The CDR3 sequence: CASSEDGGGANLKTQYF. Here the CDR3 DNA reads TGTGCCAGCAGTGAGGACGGCGGGGGGGCTAACTTGAAGACCCAGTACTTC.